The clone carrying this T cell receptor (beta chain) was seen a few times. Its antigen is undetermined. TCRdb recomputed calls from the 5' RACE reads with MiXCR, one row per CDR3 protein. The table has some 240,000 distinct CDR3 sequences, approximately 3% seen once. The CDR3 spans 13 residues. Trimming took off 12 bases at V and 1 base at J, with 11 bases between the two ends. Germline V gene lookup returns CDR1 KGHDR and CDR2 SFDVKD. This sample is drawn from a study of T cells after yellow fever vaccination. General study findings and limits: Reappearance after the booster was observed for most primary-vaccination clones (96% CD4, almost 90% CD8).

Source: CD4+ T cells sorted from PBMCs, taken 10 days after the yellow fever booster vaccination. This receptor was identified in a man between 18 and 29 years old who received the YFV17D yellow fever vaccine. The chain combines TRBV24-1 with TRBJ2-2; the D is unclear. The CDR3 nucleotides are TGTGCCGCGAAGTACATGAACACCGGGGAGCTGTTTTTT. Translating gives CAAKYMNTGELFF.